One and the same sample provided the 2 T cell receptor beta chains below, sequenced in a study of control samples from healthy donors and cancer patients. Data came from immunoSEQ multiplex PCR; TCRdb stores just in-frame clones and leaves some out. Among about 220,000 clones listed, over 90% were seen once. Input material: blood. The receptors here all came from a man aged 50-59 years in good health.

V usage is TRBV7-2 and J usage is TRBJ2-5; weak D call: TRBD2 (6 bases). Germline CDR1 and CDR2: SGHTA and FQGNSA. The CDR3 is 14 amino acids. V was cut by 5 bases and J by 2 bases, with 12 bases left in between. The CDR3 DNA sequence: TGTGCCAGCAGCCCAGGACTAAAGCAAGAGACCCAGTACTTC. It translates to CASSPGLKQETQYF.

This rearrangement joins TRBV5-4 to TRBJ2-1, with D possibly matching TRBD1 (6 bases). The CDR3 sequence is 15 residues long. Germline V gene lookup returns CDR1 SGHNT and CDR2 YYREEE (reference sequence). Deletions cut 0 bases from V and 4 bases from J, with 11 bases between. CDR3 nucleotides: TGTGCCAGCAGCTTGGCCCAGGGGCTGTACAATGAGCAGTTCTTC. It codes for CASSLAQGLYNEQFF.